The rows below give T cell receptor beta chains drawn from one sample of a study of response to subunit inactivated influenza vaccine. TCRdb itself ran the RT-PCR reads through MiXCR, one entry per CDR3 protein. Here the sample spans approximately 680,000 distinct CDR3 sequences, more than 15% being singletons. The starting material was PBMCs from blood, obtained about 11 days after vaccination. The receptor source for this set is a man over 45 who received an inactivated influenza vaccine. Both conserved end residues are part of each CDR3. D genes are given only for firm matches. Some rows have no size entry. The others give once, few or many, or a class for an expanded clone.

DNA,CDR3,length,V,J,size,D
TGTGCCACCAGTGATGTACAGGGGGAGCAGTACTTC,CATSDVQGEQYF,12,TRBV24-1,TRBJ2-7,NA,TRBD1
TGTGCCATCAGTGCCCGGGACGGGAGCTCCTACGAGCAGTACTTC,CAISARDGSSYEQYF,15,TRBV10-3,TRBJ2-7,NA,NA
TGCAGTGCTGAGGACAGCATGACCGGGGAGCTGTTTTTT,CSAEDSMTGELFF,13,TRBV20-1,TRBJ2-2,few,NA
TGCAGTGCTAGTTTGACCATACACACCGGGGAGCTGTTTTTT,CSASLTIHTGELFF,14,TRBV20-1,TRBJ2-2,NA,NA
TGTGCCGTATCAAGGGAAAAGTACGAGCAGTACTTC,CAVSREKYEQYF,12,TRBV10-3,TRBJ2-7,NA,NA
TGCGCCAGCAGTCGGACTAGCGGGAGGGAGTACCAAGAGACCCAGTACTTC,CASSRTSGREYQETQYF,17,TRBV5-1,TRBJ2-5,few,TRBD2
TGCGCCAGCAGCTTGGACCCTCGCGAGCAGTACTTC,CASSLDPREQYF,12,TRBV5-1,TRBJ2-7,few,NA
TGTGCCAGCAGCTTTCAACAGGGTCGAAACTACGAGCAGTACTTC,CASSFQQGRNYEQYF,15,TRBV5-6,TRBJ2-7,NA,NA
TGCAGTGCTAGATCACTCGAGGGGCAGGATAATTCACCCCTCCACTTT,CSARSLEGQDNSPLHF,16,TRBV20-1,TRBJ1-6,NA,NA
TGTGCCAGCAGCCAGTCCATGACCGGGACTAGCAGGGAGACCCAGTACTTC,CASSQSMTGTSRETQYF,17,TRBV3-1,TRBJ2-5,NA,TRBD2
TGCGCCAGCAGCTTGGCCCTACTGGGGGGGCCACAAGATACGCAGTATTTT,CASSLALLGGPQDTQYF,17,TRBV5-1,TRBJ2-3,many,NA
TGCAGTGCTAGAGTTGGGGGGAATCAGCCCCAGCATTTT,CSARVGGNQPQHF,13,TRBV20-1,TRBJ1-5,NA,NA
TGTGCCAGCAGTCCGACAGGGGCTTATAGCAATCAGCCCCAGCATTTT,CASSPTGAYSNQPQHF,16,TRBV6-1,TRBJ1-5,few,TRBD1
TGTGCCAGCAGCCAACGGGGGGCCGTAACAGAGACCCAGTACTTC,CASSQRGAVTETQYF,15,TRBV3-1,TRBJ2-5,NA,NA
TGTGCCAGCAGCCCCAAGGAGGGGTCTTACAATGAGCAGTTCTTC,CASSPKEGSYNEQFF,15,TRBV7-6,TRBJ2-1,many,NA
TGCAGTGCCGCCCGGGGGATTGTGAACGAGCAGTACTTC,CSAARGIVNEQYF,13,TRBV20-1,TRBJ2-7,NA,NA
TGTGCCAGTAGTATGGCGAACAGGGCGTCCTACGAGCAGTACTTC,CASSMANRASYEQYF,15,TRBV19,TRBJ2-7,NA,NA
TGTGCCAGCAGTTACGGGACAGATAGCTCCTACGAGCAGTACTTC,CASSYGTDSSYEQYF,15,TRBV6-5,TRBJ2-7,few,TRBD1
TGTGCCAGCGGCGGGGGGGGGAACACCGGGGAGCTGTTTTTT,CASGGGGNTGELFF,14,TRBV9,TRBJ2-2,NA,TRBD2
TGTGCCAGCAGCTTCAGATATGGGGGCACAGTCAATCAGCCCCAGCATTTT,CASSFRYGGTVNQPQHF,17,TRBV5-5,TRBJ1-5,NA,NA
TGCGCCAGCAGCTTGGGGGCCAGGACCAAAAACATTCAGTACTTC,CASSLGARTKNIQYF,15,TRBV5-1,TRBJ2-4,few,NA
TGTGCCAGCTCACCGTGGACTAGTGTGTACAATGAGCAGTTCTTC,CASSPWTSVYNEQFF,15,TRBV18,TRBJ2-1,NA,TRBD2
TGTGCCAGCAGCTTAGGTCGCCTAGCGGGGTTGCAGACCCAGTACTTC,CASSLGRLAGLQTQYF,16,TRBV7-2,TRBJ2-5,few,TRBD2
TGCGCCAGCAGTCTAAACGGGGGCAGCACCTACGAGCAGTACTTC,CASSLNGGSTYEQYF,15,TRBV5-1,TRBJ2-7,few,NA
TGTGCCAGCAGTAACAATCTGGACAGGGGCGAGCAGTTCTTC,CASSNNLDRGEQFF,14,TRBV6-5,TRBJ2-1,NA,TRBD1
TGCGCCAGCAGCCAAGACCGGGACGGCTCCTACAATGAGCAGTTCTTC,CASSQDRDGSYNEQFF,16,TRBV4-3,TRBJ2-1,few,NA
TGTGCCAGCAGCTTAGGGGACCGTAGCTCCTACAATGAGCAGTTCTTC,CASSLGDRSSYNEQFF,16,TRBV5-8,TRBJ2-1,few,NA
TGTGCCAGCAGCTTAGACCCTAGCGGTCTCTCCTACGAGCAGTACTTC,CASSLDPSGLSYEQYF,16,TRBV7-2,TRBJ2-7,NA,TRBD2
TGTGCCACCCGGGGGGCAAGACCCTACAATGAGCAGTTCTTC,CATRGARPYNEQFF,14,TRBV6-1,TRBJ2-1,many,NA
TGTGCCAGCAGTGACTTACACAGGGGGCACGATGAGCAGTTCTTC,CASSDLHRGHDEQFF,15,TRBV6-4,TRBJ2-1,NA,TRBD1
TGCAGCGTTGAGGCCGTAGGACATGGATACAATGAGCAGTTCTTC,CSVEAVGHGYNEQFF,15,TRBV29-1,TRBJ2-1,NA,NA
TGTGCCAGCAGCGTAGCGGCAGGCCTATCCTACGAGCAGTACTTC,CASSVAAGLSYEQYF,15,TRBV9,TRBJ2-7,many,NA
TGTGCCAGCAGTTTAGAGGGGGCGCACACTGAAGCTTTCTTT,CASSLEGAHTEAFF,14,TRBV27,TRBJ1-1,many,TRBD1
TGTGCCAGCAGCTCAAACGGACAGGGCAATGAGCAGTTCTTC,CASSSNGQGNEQFF,14,TRBV11-2,TRBJ2-1,few,TRBD1
TGCAGTGCTAGAGATAGGAGACTAAACTCCTACAATGAGCAGTTCTTC,CSARDRRLNSYNEQFF,16,TRBV20-1,TRBJ2-1,NA,NA
TGCAGTGCCCGGACTAGCGGGGCCTACAATGAGCAGTTCTTC,CSARTSGAYNEQFF,14,TRBV20-1,TRBJ2-1,many,TRBD2
TGTGCCAGCAGTTTAGGGGATATGGTCGTCCTGACTTTC,CASSLGDMVVLTF,13,TRBV12-3/TRBV12-4,TRBJ2-6,NA,NA
TGTGCCAGCAGCCCGGGGGGGGGGATATACTCCTACAATGAGCAGTTCTTC,CASSPGGGIYSYNEQFF,17,TRBV7-2,TRBJ2-1,few,TRBD2
TGTGCCAGCAGCCCCGACAGGGCGTTCGGATATGCCAAAAACATTCAGTACTTC,CASSPDRAFGYAKNIQYF,18,TRBV6-1,TRBJ2-4,NA,TRBD1
TGTGCCAGCAGCCCTAGCGGGCCCTACAATGAGCAGTTCTTC,CASSPSGPYNEQFF,14,TRBV12-3/TRBV12-4,TRBJ2-1,many,TRBD2
TGTGCCAGCTCAACCGCCGGGACCAAAGCCTACGAGCAGTACTTC,CASSTAGTKAYEQYF,15,TRBV18,TRBJ2-7,NA,NA
TGTGCCAGCAGCTTTGAAACAATCGGAAACACCATATATTTT,CASSFETIGNTIYF,14,TRBV7-9,TRBJ1-3,NA,NA
TGCGCCAGCAGCTACCGGACAGGTTCCTACGAGCAGTACTTC,CASSYRTGSYEQYF,14,TRBV5-1,TRBJ2-7,NA,TRBD1
TGCGCCAGCAGCTTCTTAGGGTTCGTGAACACTGAAGCTTTCTTT,CASSFLGFVNTEAFF,15,TRBV5-1,TRBJ1-1,NA,NA
TGTGCCAGCAGTTCCGGGGGAAACAATGAGCAGTTCTTC,CASSSGGNNEQFF,13,TRBV28,TRBJ2-1,NA,NA
TGTGCCAGCAGCGAGACAGGGGGTTTTGAAAAACTGTTTTTT,CASSETGGFEKLFF,14,TRBV7-2,TRBJ1-4,NA,TRBD1
TGTGCCAGCGGTTCCTCCGGGACAGGGTTCTACAATGAGCAGTTCTTC,CASGSSGTGFYNEQFF,16,TRBV28,TRBJ2-1,few,TRBD1
TGCAGCGTTGAGGGCAGGGCCAACACAGATACGCAGTATTTT,CSVEGRANTDTQYF,14,TRBV29-1,TRBJ2-3,many,NA
TGTGCCAGCAGCCGGGGGACTAGCGGATTGCACAATGAGCAGTTCTTC,CASSRGTSGLHNEQFF,16,TRBV12-3/TRBV12-4,TRBJ2-1,NA,TRBD2
TGTGCCAGCTCACCCGGGACCCAGACTTTAACCTATGGCTACACCTTC,CASSPGTQTLTYGYTF,16,TRBV18,TRBJ1-2,NA,NA
TGTGCCAGCAGCTTATTTGGCGGGGAATTCTACGAGCAGTACTTC,CASSLFGGEFYEQYF,15,TRBV7-2,TRBJ2-7,NA,NA
TGCGCCAGCAGCTTGGCCGCAGGGGGCGTTGGCTACACCTTC,CASSLAAGGVGYTF,14,TRBV5-1,TRBJ1-2,NA,TRBD1
TGTGCCAGCGCGCGCTACGGGGCCGGGACCCCAGATACGCAGTATTTT,CASARYGAGTPDTQYF,16,TRBV27,TRBJ2-3,NA,NA
TGTGCCAGCAGCCTAAACACAGGGGATGAGCAGTTCTTC,CASSLNTGDEQFF,13,TRBV12-3/TRBV12-4,TRBJ2-1,few,TRBD1
TGTGCCAGCACACCCATCGGCCACAATGAGCAGTTCTTC,CASTPIGHNEQFF,13,TRBV6-1,TRBJ2-1,once,NA
TGCAGTGCTAGCCCCTGGACTAGCGGTTCCTACAATGAGCAGTTCTTC,CSASPWTSGSYNEQFF,16,TRBV20-1,TRBJ2-1,few,TRBD2